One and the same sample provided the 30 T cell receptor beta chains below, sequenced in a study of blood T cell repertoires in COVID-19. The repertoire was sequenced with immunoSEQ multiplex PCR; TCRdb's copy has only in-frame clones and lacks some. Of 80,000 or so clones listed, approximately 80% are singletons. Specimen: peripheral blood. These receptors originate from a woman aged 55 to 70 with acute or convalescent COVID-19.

CDR3 DNA sequence: TGCGCCAGCAGCTTGCCCGGGGAGGGGGAGCAGTACTTC. Residues: CASSLPGEGEQYF. The chain couples TRBV5-1 to TRBJ2-7, with 7 bases identical to TRBD2. Unmatched junction bases numbered 5, after V lost 1 base and J lost 7 bases. The CDR3 extends over 13 amino acids. Germline-derived CDR1 and CDR2 are SGHRS and YFSETQ.

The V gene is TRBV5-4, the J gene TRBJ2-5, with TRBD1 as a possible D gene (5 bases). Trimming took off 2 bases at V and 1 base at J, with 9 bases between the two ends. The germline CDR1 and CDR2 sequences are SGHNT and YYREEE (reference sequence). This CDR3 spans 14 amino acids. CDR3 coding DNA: TGTGCCAGCAGCTTACAGGAACCCCAAGAGACCCAGTACTTC. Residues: CASSLQEPQETQYF.

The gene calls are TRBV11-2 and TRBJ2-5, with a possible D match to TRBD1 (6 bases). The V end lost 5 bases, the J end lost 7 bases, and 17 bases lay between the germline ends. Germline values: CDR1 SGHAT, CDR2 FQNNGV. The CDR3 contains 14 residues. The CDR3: CASSPRQESGTQYF. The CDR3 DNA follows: TGTGCCAGCAGCCCCCGACAGGAAAGCGGGACCCAGTACTTC.

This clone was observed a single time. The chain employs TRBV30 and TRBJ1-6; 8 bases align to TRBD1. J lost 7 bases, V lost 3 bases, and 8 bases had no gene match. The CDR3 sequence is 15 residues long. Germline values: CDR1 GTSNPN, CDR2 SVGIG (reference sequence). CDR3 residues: CAWSRRQGINSPLHF. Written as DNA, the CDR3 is TGTGCCTGGAGCAGACGACAGGGGATAAATTCACCCCTCCACTTT.

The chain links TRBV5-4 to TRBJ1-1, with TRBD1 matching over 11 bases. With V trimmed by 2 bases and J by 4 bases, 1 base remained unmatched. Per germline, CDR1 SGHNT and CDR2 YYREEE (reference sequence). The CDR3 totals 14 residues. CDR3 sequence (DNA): TGTGCCAGCAGCTTAGGGACAGGGGGCACTGAAGCTTTCTTT. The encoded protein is CASSLGTGGTEAFF.

The CDR3 sequence is CSGDRLEETQYF. The CDR3 DNA follows: TGCAGCGGGGACAGGCTAGAAGAGACCCAGTACTTC. This chain connects TRBV29-1 to TRBJ2-5; 8 bases match TRBD1. CDR1 SQVTM and CDR2 ANQGSEA come from the germline V gene. V dropped 7 bases and J dropped 3; count of bases not matched to a gene: 4. The CDR3 is made up of 12 amino acids.

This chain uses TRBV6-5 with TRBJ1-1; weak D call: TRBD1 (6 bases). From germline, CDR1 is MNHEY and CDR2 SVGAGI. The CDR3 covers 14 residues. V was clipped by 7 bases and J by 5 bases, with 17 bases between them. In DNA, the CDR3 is TGTGCCAGCAATAAGGGGGGGCGCGTGACTGAAGCTTTCTTT. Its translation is CASNKGGRVTEAFF.

The CDR3 DNA follows: TGTGCCATCGAGGGACACCGGAACACTGAAGCTTTCTTT. Its protein is CAIEGHRNTEAFF. The rearrangement links TRBV10-3 to TRBJ1-1; maybe TRBD1 (6 bases). This CDR3 is built from 13 residues. Deletions cut 8 bases from V and 1 base from J, with 11 bases between. CDR1 is ENHRY, CDR2 SYGVKD, per germline.

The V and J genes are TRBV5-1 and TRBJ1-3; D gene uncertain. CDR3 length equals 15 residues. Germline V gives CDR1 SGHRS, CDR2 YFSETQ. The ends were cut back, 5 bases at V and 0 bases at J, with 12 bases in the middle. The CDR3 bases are TGCGCCAGCAGTGTCAGTGCTGCCTCTGGAAACACCATATATTTT. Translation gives CASSVSAASGNTIYF.

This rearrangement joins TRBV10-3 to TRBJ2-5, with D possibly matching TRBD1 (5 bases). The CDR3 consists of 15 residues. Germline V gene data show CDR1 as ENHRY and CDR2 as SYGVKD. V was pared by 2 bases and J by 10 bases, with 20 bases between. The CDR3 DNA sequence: TGTGCCATCAGTGAGGGTCAGGGTTCGGTCGGTGACCAGTACTTC. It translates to CAISEGQGSVGDQYF.

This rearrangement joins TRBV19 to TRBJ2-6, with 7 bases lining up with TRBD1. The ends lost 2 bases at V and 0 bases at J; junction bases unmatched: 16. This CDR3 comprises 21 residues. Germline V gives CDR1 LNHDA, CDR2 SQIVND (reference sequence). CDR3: CASSISSWGRQGSSGANVLTF. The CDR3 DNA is TGTGCCAGTAGTATATCTTCGTGGGGGAGACAGGGAAGCTCTGGGGCCAACGTCCTGACTTTC.

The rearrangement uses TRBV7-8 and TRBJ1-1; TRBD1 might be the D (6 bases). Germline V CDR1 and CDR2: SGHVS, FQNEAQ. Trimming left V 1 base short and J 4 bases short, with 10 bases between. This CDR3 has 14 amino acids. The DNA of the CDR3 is TGTGCCAGCAGCTTAGGCATAGGGGGCACTGAAGCTTTCTTT. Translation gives CASSLGIGGTEAFF.

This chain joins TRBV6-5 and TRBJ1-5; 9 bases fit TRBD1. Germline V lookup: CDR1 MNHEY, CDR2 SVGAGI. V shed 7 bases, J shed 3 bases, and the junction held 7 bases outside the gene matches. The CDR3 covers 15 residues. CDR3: CASTWTGVYNQPQHF. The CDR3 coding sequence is TGTGCCAGCACCTGGACAGGGGTCTACAATCAGCCCCAGCATTTT.

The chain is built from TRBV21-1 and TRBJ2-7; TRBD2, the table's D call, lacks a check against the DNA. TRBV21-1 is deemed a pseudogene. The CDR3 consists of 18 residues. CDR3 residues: CASSKPELEDGSSYEQYV. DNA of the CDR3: TGTGCCAGCAGCAAACCCGAATTGGAGGACGGGAGCTCCTACGAGCAGTACGTC.

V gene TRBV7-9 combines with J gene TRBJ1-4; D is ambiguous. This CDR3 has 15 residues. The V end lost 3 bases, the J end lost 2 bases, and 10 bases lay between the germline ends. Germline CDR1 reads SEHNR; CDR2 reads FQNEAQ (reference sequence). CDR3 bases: TGTGCCAGCAGCTTCCCGGGAACGACTAATGAAAAACTGTTTTTT. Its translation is CASSFPGTTNEKLFF.

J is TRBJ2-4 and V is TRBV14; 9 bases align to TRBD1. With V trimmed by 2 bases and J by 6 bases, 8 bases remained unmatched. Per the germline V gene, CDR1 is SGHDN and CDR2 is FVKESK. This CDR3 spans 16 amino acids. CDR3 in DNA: TGTGCCAGCAGCCAATCCCGGGACAGGGTGGTAAACATTCAGTACTTC. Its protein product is CASSQSRDRVVNIQYF.

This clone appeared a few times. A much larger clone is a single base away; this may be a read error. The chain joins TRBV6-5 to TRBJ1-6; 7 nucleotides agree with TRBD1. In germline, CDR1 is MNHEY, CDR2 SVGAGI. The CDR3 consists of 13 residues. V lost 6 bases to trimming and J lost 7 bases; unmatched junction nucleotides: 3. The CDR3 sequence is CASSETGNSPLHF. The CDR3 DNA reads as TGTGCCAGCAGCGAGACAGGGAATTCACCCCTCCACTTT.

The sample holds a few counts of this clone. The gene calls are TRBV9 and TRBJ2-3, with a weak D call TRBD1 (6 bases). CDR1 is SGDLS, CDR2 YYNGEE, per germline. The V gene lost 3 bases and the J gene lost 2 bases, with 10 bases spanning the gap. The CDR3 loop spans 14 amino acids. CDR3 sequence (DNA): TGTGCCAGCAGCGATCGGGACACCACAGATACGCAGTATTTT. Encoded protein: CASSDRDTTDTQYF.

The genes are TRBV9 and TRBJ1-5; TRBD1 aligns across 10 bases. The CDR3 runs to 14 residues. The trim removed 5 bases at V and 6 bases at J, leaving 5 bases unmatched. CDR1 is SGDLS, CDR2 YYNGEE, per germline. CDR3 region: CASSPGTGVQPQHF. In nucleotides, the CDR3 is TGTGCCAGCAGTCCCGGGACAGGGGTTCAGCCCCAGCATTTT.

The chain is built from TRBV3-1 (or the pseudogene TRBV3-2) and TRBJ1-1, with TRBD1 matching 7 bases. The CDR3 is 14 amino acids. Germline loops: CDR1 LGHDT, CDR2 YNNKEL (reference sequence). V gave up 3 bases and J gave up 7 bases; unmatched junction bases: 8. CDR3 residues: CASSQGTGQSEAFF. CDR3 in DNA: TGTGCCAGCAGCCAGGGTACGGGACAGAGTGAAGCTTTCTTT.

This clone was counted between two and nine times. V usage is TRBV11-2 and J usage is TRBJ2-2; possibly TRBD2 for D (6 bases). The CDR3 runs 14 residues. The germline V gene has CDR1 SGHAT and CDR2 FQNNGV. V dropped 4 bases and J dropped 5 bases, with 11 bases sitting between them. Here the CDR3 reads CASSSRGGTGELFF. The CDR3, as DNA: TGTGCCAGCAGCTCCCGGGGAGGAACCGGGGAGCTGTTTTTT.

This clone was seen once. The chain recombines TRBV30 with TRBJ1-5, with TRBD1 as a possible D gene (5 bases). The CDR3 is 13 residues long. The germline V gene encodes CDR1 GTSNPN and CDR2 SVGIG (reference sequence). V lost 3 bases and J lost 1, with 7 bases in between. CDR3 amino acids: CAWRAGSNQPQHF. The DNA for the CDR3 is TGTGCCTGGAGAGCAGGGAGCAATCAGCCCCAGCATTTT. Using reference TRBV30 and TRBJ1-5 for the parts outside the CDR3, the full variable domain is SQTIHQWPATLVQPVGSPLSLECTVEGTSNPNLYWYRQAAGRGLQLLFYSVGIGQISSEVPQNLSASRPQDRQFILSSKKLLLSDSGFYLCAWRAGSNQPQHFGDGTRLSIL.

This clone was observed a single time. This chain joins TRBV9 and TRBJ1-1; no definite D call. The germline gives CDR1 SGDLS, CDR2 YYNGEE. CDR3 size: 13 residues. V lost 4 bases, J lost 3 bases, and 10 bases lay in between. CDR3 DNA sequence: TGTGCCAGCAGCCTGGAGGGCGACACTGAAGCTTTCTTT. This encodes CASSLEGDTEAFF.

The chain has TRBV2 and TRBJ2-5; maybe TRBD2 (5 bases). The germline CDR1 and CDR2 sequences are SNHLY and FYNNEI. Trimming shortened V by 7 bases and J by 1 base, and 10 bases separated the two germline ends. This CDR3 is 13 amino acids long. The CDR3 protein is CASNRGTQETQYF. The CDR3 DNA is TGTGCCAGCAACCGGGGTACCCAAGAGACCCAGTACTTC. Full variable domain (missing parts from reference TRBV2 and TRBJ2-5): EPEVTQTPSHQVTQMGQEVILRCVPISNHLYFYWYRQILGQKVEFLVSFYNNEISEKSEIFDDQFSVERPDGSNFTLKIRSTKLEDSAMYFCASNRGTQETQYFGPGTRLLVL.

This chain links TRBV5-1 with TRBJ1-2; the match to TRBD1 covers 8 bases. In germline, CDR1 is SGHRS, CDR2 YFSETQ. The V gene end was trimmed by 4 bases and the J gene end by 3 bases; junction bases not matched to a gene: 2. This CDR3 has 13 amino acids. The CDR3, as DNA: TGCGCCAGCAGCGAGACAGGGGACTATGGCTACACCTTC. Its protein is CASSETGDYGYTF.

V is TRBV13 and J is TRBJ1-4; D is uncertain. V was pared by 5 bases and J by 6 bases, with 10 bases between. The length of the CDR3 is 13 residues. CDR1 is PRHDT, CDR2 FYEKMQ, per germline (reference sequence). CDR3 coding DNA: TGTGCCAGCAGCCCCCGGGGAGATGAAAAACTGTTTTTT. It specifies CASSPRGDEKLFF.

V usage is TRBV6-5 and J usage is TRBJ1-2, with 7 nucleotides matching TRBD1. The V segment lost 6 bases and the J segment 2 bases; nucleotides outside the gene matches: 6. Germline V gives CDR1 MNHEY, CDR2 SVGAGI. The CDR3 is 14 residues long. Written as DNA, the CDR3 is TGTGCCAGCAGCACCCGGACAGGAAACTATGGCTACACCTTC. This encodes CASSTRTGNYGYTF.

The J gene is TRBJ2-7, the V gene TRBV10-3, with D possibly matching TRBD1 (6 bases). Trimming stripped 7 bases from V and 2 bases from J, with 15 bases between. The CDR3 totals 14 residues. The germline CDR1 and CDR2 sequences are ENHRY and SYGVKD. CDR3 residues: CAITPDRSTYEQYF. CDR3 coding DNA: TGTGCCATCACTCCGGACAGATCAACCTACGAGCAGTACTTC.

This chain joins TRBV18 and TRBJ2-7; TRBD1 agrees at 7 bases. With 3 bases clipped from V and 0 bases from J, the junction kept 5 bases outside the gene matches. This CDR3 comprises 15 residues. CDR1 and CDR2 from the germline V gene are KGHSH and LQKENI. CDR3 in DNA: TGTGCCAGCTCACCTGGACAGGACAGCTCCTACGAGCAGTACTTC. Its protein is CASSPGQDSSYEQYF.

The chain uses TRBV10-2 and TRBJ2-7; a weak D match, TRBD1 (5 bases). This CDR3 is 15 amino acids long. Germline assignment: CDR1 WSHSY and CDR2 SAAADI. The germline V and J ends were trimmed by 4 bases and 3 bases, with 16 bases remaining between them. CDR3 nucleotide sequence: TGCGCCAGCAGTGGGCAAAGAGGACAAAACTACGAGCAGTACTTC. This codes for CASSGQRGQNYEQYF.